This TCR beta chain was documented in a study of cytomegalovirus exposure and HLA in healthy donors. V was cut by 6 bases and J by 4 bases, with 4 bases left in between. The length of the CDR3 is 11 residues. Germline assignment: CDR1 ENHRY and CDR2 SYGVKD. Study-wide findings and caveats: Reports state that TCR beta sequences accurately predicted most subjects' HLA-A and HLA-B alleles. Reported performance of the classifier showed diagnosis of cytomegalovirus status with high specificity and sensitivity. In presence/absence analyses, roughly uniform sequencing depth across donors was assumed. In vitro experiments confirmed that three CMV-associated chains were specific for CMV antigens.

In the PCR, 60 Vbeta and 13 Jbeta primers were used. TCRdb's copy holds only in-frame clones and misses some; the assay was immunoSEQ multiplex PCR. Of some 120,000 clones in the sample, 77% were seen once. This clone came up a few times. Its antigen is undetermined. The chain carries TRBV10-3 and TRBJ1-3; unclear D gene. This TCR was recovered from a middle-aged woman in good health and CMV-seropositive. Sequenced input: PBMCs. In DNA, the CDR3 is TGTGCCATCAGGGCCGGAAACACCATATATTTT. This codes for CAIRAGNTIYF.